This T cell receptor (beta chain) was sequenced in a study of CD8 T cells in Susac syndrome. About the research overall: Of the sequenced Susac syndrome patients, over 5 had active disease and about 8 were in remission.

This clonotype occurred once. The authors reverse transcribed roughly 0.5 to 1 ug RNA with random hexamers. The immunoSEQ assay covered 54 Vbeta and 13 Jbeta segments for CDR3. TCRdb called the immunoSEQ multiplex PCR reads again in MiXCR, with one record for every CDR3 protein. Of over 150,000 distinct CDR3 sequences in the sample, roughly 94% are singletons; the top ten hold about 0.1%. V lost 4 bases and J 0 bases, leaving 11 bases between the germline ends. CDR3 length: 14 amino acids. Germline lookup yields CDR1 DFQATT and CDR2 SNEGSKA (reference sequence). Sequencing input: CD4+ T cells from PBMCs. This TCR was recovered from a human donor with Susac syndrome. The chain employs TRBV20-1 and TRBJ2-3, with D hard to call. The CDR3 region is CSAKGQKSTDTQYF. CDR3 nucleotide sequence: TGCAGTGCTAAAGGTCAAAAGAGCACAGATACGCAGTATTTT.